The T cell receptor beta chain described here comes from a study of blood T cell repertoires in COVID-19. The wider study: Sites across the United States, Italy and Spain contributed samples from acute and convalescent COVID-19.

Deletions cut 6 bases from V and 6 bases from J, with 18 bases between. The germline gives CDR1 LNHDA, CDR2 SQIVND (reference sequence). This CDR3 has 15 residues. Assay used: immunoSEQ multiplex PCR; TCRdb lists only in-frame clones, some missing. The data contain 90,000 to 130,000 clones, about 79% of them seen just once; the ten biggest clones take up 16%. The sequenced material came from peripheral blood. The sequence was obtained from a woman of 80 years or more with active or convalescent COVID-19. The chain carries TRBV19 and TRBJ2-1; possible D gene TRBD2, 6 bases. The CDR3, as DNA: TGTGCCAGTAGCCTTAGCGGAGGAGGAATCAATGAGCAGTTCTTC. Protein product: CASSLSGGGINEQFF.